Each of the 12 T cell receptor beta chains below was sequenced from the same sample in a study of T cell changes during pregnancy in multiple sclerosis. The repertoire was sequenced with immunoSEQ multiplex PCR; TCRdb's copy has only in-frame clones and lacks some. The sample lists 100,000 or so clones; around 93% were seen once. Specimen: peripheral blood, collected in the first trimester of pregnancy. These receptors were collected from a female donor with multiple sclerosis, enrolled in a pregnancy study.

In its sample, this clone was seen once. CDR3 sequence (DNA): TGTGCCAGCAGCCCCGACAGGATGGCAGATACGCAGTATTTT. This sequence encodes CASSPDRMADTQYF. This sequence joins TRBV6-5 and TRBJ2-3, with D possibly being TRBD1 (6 bases). The germline V and J ends were trimmed by 6 bases and 4 bases, with 14 bases remaining between them. The germline V gene has CDR1 MNHEY and CDR2 SVGAGI. The CDR3 contains 14 residues.

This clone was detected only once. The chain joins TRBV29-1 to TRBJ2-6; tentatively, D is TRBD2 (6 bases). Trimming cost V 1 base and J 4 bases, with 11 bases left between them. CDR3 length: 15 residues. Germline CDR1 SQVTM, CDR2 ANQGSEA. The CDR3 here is CSVEVGGSGANVLTF. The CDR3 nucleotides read TGCAGCGTTGAAGTCGGGGGTAGCGGGGCCAACGTCCTGACTTTC.

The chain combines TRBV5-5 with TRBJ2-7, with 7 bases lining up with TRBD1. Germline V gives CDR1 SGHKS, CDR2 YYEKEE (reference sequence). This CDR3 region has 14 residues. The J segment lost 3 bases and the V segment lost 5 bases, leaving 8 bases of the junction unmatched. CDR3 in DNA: TGTGCCAGCAGTTACCCGGGGACAGACTACGAGCAGTACTTC. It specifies CASSYPGTDYEQYF.

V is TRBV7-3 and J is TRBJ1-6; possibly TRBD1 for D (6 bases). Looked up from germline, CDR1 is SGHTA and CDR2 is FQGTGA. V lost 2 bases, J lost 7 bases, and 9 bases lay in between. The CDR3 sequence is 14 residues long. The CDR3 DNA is TGTGCCAGCAGCTTAGGGGGCGGGAATTCACCCCTCCACTTT. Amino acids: CASSLGGGNSPLHF.

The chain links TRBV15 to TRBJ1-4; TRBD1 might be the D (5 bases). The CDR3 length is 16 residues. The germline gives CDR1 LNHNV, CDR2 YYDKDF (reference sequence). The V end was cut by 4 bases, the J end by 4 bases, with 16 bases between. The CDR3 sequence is CATSIQGGNDNEKLFF. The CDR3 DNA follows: TGTGCCACCAGCATCCAGGGAGGTAATGATAATGAAAAACTGTTTTTT.

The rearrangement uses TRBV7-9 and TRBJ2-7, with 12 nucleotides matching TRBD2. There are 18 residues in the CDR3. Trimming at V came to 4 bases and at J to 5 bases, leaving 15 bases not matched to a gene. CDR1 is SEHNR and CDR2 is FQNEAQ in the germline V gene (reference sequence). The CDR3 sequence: CASSSPQTSGGPLDEQYF. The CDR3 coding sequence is TGTGCCAGCAGCTCACCCCAGACTAGCGGGGGCCCCCTGGACGAGCAGTACTTC.

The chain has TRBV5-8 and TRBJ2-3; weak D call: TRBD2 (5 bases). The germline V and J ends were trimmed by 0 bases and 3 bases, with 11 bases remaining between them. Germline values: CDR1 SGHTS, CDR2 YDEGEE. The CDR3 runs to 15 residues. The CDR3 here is CASSLGGESTDTQYF. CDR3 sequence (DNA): TGTGCCAGCAGCTTGGGGGGAGAGAGTACAGATACGCAGTATTTT.

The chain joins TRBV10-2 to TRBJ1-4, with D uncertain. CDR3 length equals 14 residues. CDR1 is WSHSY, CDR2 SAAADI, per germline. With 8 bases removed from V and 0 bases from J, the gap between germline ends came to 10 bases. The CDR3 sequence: CASGDWATNEKLFF. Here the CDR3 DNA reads TGCGCCAGCGGAGACTGGGCAACTAATGAAAAACTGTTTTTT.

The CDR3 spells CASKQVIDEQFF. DNA for the CDR3: TGTGCCAGCAAACAGGTAATTGATGAGCAGTTCTTC. This chain links TRBV6-1 with TRBJ2-1, with a weak D call TRBD1 (5 bases). V was cut by 7 bases and J by 8 bases, with 12 bases left in between. CDR1 and CDR2 (germline): MNHNS, SASEGT. CDR3 length: 12 amino acids.

The DNA of the CDR3 is TGCGCCAGCAGCTTGGACTACTCTGGGGCCAACGTCCTGACTTTC. Encoded protein: CASSLDYSGANVLTF. The chain uses TRBV5-1 and TRBJ2-6; D call uncertain. The CDR3 runs 15 residues. Germline loops: CDR1 SGHRS, CDR2 YFSETQ. V was shortened by 0 bases and J by 0 bases, with 4 bases between the two germline ends.

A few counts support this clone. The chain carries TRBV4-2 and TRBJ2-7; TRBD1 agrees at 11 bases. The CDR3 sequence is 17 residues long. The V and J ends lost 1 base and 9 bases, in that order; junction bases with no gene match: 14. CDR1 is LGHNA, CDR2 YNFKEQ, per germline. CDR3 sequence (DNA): TGTGCCAGCAGCCAAGCATCCGGGACAGGGGGATTCCGGTGGCAGTACTTC. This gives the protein CASSQASGTGGFRWQYF.

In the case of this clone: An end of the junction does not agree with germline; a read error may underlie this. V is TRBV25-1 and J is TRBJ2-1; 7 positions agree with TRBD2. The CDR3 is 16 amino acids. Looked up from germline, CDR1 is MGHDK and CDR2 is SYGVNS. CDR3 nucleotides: TGTGCCAGCGGTGAGGGGCTAGCGGTGGGGCAAAATGAGCAGTTCTTC. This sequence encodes CASGEGLAVGQNEQFF.